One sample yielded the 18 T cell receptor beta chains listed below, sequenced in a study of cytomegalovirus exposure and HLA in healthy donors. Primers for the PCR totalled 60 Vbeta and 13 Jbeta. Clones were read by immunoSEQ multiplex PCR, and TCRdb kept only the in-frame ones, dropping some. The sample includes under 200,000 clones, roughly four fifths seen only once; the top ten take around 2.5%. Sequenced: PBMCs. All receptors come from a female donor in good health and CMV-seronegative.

For the CDR3, the DNA is TGTGCCAGCAGCCGACTAGCGGAACGCACAGATACGCAGTATTTT. Translated, it gives CASSRLAERTDTQYF. V and J are TRBV6-1 and TRBJ2-3; 9 bases are a match to TRBD2. V was pared by 6 bases and J by 1 base, with 5 bases of the junction left unmatched. Germline V gene sequence: CDR1 MNHNS, CDR2 SASEGT. The CDR3 has 15 amino acids.

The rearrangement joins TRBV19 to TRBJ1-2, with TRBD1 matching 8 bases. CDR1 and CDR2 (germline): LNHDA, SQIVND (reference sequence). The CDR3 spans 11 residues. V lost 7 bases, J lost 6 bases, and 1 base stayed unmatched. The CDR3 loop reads CASMTGDGYTF. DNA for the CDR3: TGTGCCAGTATGACAGGGGATGGCTACACCTTC.

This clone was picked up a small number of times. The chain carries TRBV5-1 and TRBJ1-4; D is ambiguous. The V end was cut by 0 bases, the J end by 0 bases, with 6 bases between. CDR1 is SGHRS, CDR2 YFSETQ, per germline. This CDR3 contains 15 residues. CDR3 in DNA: TGCGCCAGCAGCTTGGGTGCGACAACTAATGAAAAACTGTTTTTT. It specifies CASSLGATTNEKLFF. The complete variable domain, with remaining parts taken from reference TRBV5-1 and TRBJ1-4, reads KAGVTQTPRYLIKTRGQQVTLSCSPISGHRSVSWYQQTPGQGLQFLFEYFSETQRNKGNFPGRFSGRQFSNSRSEMNVSTLELGDSALYLCASSLGATTNEKLFFGSGTQLSVL.

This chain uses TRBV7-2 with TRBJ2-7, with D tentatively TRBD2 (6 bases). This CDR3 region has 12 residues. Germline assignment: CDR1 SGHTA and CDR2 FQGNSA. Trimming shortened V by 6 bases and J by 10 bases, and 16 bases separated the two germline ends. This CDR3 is CASSGRKYRQYF. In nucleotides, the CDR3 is TGTGCCAGCAGTGGGAGGAAGTACCGTCAGTACTTC.

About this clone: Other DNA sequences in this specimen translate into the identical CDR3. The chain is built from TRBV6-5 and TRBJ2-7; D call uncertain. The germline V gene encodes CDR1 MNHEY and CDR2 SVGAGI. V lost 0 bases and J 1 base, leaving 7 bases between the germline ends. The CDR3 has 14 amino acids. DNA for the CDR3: TGTGCCAGCAGTTACTCCTGGCAGTCCTACGAGCAGTACTTC. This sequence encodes CASSYSWQSYEQYF.

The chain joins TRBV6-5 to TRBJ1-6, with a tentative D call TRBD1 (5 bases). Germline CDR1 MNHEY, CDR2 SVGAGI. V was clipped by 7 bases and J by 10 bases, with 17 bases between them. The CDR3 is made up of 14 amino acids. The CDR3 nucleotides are TGTGCCAGCACTCTTGACAGACTCTGGTCACCCCTCCACTTT. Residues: CASTLDRLWSPLHF.

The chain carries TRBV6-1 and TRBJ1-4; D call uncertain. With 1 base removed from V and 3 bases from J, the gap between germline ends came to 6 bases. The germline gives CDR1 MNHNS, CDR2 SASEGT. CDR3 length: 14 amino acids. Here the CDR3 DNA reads TGTGCCAGCAGTGAAGGCGGGTCTAATGAAAAACTGTTTTTT. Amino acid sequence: CASSEGGSNEKLFF.

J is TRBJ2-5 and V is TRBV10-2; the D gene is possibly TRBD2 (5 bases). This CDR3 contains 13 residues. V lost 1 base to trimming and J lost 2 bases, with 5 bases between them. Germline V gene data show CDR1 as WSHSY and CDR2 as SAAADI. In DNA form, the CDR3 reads TGCGCCAGCAGTGAGTGGGAGCAAGAGACCCAGTACTTC. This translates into CASSEWEQETQYF.

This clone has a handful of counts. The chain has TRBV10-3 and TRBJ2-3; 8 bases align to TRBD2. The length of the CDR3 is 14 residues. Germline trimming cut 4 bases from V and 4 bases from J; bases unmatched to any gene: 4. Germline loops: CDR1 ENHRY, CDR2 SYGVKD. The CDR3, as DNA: TGTGCCATCAGTGCCGGGAGGGAGGCAGATACGCAGTATTTT. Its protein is CAISAGREADTQYF.

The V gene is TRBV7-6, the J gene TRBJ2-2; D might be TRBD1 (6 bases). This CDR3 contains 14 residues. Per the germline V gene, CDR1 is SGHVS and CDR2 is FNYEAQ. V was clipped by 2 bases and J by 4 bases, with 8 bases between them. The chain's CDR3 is CASSLTGSTGELFF. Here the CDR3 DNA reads TGTGCCAGCAGCTTAACAGGGAGCACCGGGGAGCTGTTTTTT.

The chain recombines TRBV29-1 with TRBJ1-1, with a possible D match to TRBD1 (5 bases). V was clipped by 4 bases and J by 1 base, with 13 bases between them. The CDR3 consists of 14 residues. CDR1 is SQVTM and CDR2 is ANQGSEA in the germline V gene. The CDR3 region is CSVVDRSPNTEAFF. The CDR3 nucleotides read TGCAGCGTTGTTGACAGATCCCCGAACACTGAAGCTTTCTTT.

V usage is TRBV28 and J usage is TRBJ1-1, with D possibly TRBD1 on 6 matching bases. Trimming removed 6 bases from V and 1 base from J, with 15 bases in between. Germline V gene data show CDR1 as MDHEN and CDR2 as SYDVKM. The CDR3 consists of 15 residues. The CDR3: CASRRGGFGNTEAFF. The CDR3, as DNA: TGTGCCAGCAGACGAGGGGGTTTTGGGAACACTGAAGCTTTCTTT.

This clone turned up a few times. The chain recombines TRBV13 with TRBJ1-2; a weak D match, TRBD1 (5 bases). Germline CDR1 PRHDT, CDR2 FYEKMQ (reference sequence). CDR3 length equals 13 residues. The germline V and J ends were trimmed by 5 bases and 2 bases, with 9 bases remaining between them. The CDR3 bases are TGTGCCAGCAGCCGCAGGGTAAACTATGGCTACACCTTC. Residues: CASSRRVNYGYTF.

The CDR3 protein is CATSKLAGGSYNEQFF. CDR3 bases: TGTGCCACCAGCAAGCTAGCGGGGGGCTCCTACAATGAGCAGTTCTTC. The J gene is TRBJ2-1, the V gene TRBV15; 11 bases agree with TRBD2. Trimming took 4 bases from V and 0 from J; bases not matched to a gene: 2. This CDR3 is 16 amino acids long. Germline V CDR1 and CDR2: LNHNV, YYDKDF (reference sequence).

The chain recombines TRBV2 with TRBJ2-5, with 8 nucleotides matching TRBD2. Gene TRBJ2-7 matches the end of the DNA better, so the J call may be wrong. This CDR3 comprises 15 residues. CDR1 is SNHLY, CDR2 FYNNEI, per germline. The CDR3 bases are TGTGCCAGCAGAGACCGGGTGCGGGGGGCCAACGAGCAGTACTTC. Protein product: CASRDRVRGANEQYF.

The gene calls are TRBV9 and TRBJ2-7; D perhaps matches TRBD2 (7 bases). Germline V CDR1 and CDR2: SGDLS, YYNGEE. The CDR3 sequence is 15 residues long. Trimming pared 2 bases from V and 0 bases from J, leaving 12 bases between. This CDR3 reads CASSVGGADSYEQYF. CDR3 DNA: TGTGCCAGCAGCGTTGGGGGGGCAGACTCCTACGAGCAGTACTTC.

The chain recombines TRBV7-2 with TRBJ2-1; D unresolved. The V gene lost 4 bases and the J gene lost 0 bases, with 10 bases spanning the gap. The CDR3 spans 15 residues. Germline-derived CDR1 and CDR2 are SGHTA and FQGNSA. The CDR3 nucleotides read TGTGCCAGCAGCTCATACTATGGCTCCTACAATGAGCAGTTCTTC. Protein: CASSSYYGSYNEQFF.

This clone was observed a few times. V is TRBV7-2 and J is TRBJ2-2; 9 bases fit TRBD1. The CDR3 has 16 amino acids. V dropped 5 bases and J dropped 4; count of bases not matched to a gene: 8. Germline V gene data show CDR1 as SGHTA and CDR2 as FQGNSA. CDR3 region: CASSRGQGVRTGELFF. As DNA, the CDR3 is TGTGCCAGCAGCCGGGGACAGGGAGTGCGCACCGGGGAGCTGTTTTTT.